This entry features one TCR beta chain sequence. A Seattle source enrolled patients during active infection and followed them longitudinally. The record originates from a study of blood T cell repertoires in COVID-19. Study-level information: Some COVID-19 samples were acute and others convalescent; all came from the United States, Italy and Spain. Nucleic acid was either cDNA or gDNA, and it came from T cells, B-cell-depleted T cells, or PBMCs.

TCRdb keeps only in-frame clones here, not all; method: immunoSEQ multiplex PCR. The table has 190,000 or so clones, around 80% seen once. Trimming cost V 0 bases and J 6 bases, with 10 bases left between them. The CDR3 is made up of 14 amino acids. The germline V gene encodes CDR1 LGHNA and CDR2 YSLEER. Sequenced input: peripheral blood. This clonotype was obtained from an elderly woman with COVID-19, enrolled during active disease. The chain joins TRBV4-3 to TRBJ2-3; D ambiguous. The DNA of the CDR3 is TGCGCCAGCAGCCAAGATCTCTCCCCGGATACGCAGTATTTT. Translating gives CASSQDLSPDTQYF.